A single sample is the source of the 2 T cell receptor beta chains below, sequenced in a study of blood T cells in healthy people across ages. Combining a sample-barcoded 5' primer with a J-beta primer mix, a second PCR ran for roughly 6 to 11 cycles. TCRdb reprocessed the 5' RACE reads via MiXCR and lists one record per CDR3 protein. Of 1.5 million to 2 million distinct CDR3 sequences listed, 30% to 40% were seen once; the top ten hold about 11%. What was sequenced was blood. The receptors originated from a woman under 40 in good health.

V is TRBV18 and J is TRBJ2-7; D remains unclear. Germline V lookup: CDR1 KGHSH, CDR2 LQKENI. The CDR3 covers 14 residues. Trimming pared 0 bases from V and 3 bases from J, leaving 9 bases between. The CDR3, as DNA: TGTGCCAGCTCACCACCGGCAGCTATCTACGAGCAGTACTTC. Encoded protein: CASSPPAAIYEQYF.

V gene TRBV20-1 combines with J gene TRBJ1-3; 7 bases are a match to TRBD1. Germline V lookup: CDR1 DFQATT, CDR2 SNEGSKA (reference sequence). The CDR3 totals 15 residues. The CDR3 coding sequence is TGCAGCGAGGCCCCAGACAGGGCCTCTGGAAACACCATATATTTT. It is translated as CSEAPDRASGNTIYF.